The sequence of this T cell receptor (beta chain) was determined in a study of blood T cell repertoires in COVID-19. With V trimmed by 6 bases and J by 4 bases, 4 bases remained unmatched. The CDR3 spans 14 residues. The germline CDR1 and CDR2 sequences are PRHDT and FYEKMQ (reference sequence). As handled by the study authors: How many nucleated cells were present was estimated from reference gene primer amplification. Using immunoSEQ multiplex PCR, the repertoire was profiled, and TCRdb retains in-frame clones only, with some absent. D and trimming come from the DNA, and the V and J calls and clone size come from that table. The repertoire holds 210,000 or so clones, approximately 80% seen once, with under 2% in the top ten.

This receptor was identified in a man in his 60s who had recovered from COVID-19. V gene TRBV13 combines with J gene TRBJ2-5, with 11 bases that match TRBD1. Sequenced sample: PBMCs or T cells enriched from blood (not recorded which). CDR3 nucleotides: TGTGCCAGCAGGGGACAGGGGGGGGGAGAGACCCAGTACTTC. Its translation: CASRGQGGGETQYF.